Below are 25 T cell receptor beta chains sequenced from a single sample in a study of Ad26.COV2.S vaccination and SARS-CoV-2 variants. The assay was immunoSEQ multiplex PCR, and TCRdb's table has in-frame clones only and misses some. The repertoire holds 350,000 to 550,000 clones, roughly nine tenths seen once, with about 2.5% in the top ten. Treatment of the sample: around 19 received Ad26.COV2.S at low or high dose, single or two shots; 5 received placebo; per-sample allocation not given. Collection of the samples took place on day 63 after the first injection of vaccine or placebo. The specimen comprised peripheral blood, sampled in a trial of Ad26.COV2.S vaccine versus placebo. The receptor source for this set is a person between 18 and 65 years old who received the Ad26.COV2.S COVID-19 vaccine or a placebo.

The chain employs TRBV18 and TRBJ2-5; the D gene is possibly TRBD1 (6 bases). Germline assignment: CDR1 KGHSH and CDR2 LQKENI. This CDR3 spans 13 amino acids. Trimming left V 5 bases short and J 5 bases short, with 12 bases between. The CDR3 loop reads CASSSTGSETQYF. The CDR3 nucleotides are TGTGCCAGCTCAAGCACAGGGTCGGAGACCCAGTACTTC.

A few counts support this clone. This chain uses TRBV12-5 with TRBJ1-5, with 9 bases lining up with TRBD1. The V gene's germline CDR1 is LGHNT and CDR2 FRNRAP. The CDR3 spans 16 residues. The V and J ends lost 5 bases and 6 bases, in that order; junction bases with no gene match: 11. Here the CDR3 DNA reads TGTGCTAGTGGTACATCCGGGACAGGGCCCCGTCAGCCCCAGCATTTT. Its translation is CASGTSGTGPRQPQHF.

The V and J genes are TRBV10-3 and TRBJ2-5; D gene uncertain. V was pared by 3 bases and J by 5 bases, with 13 bases between. CDR3 length equals 14 residues. The V gene's germline CDR1 is ENHRY and CDR2 SYGVKD. The chain's CDR3 is CAISDQGLSETQYF. In DNA form, the CDR3 reads TGTGCCATCAGTGACCAAGGGCTTAGCGAGACCCAGTACTTC.

This clone was recorded once. The chain links TRBV9 to TRBJ2-2, with unresolved D. This CDR3 is 12 amino acids long. The germline V gene encodes CDR1 SGDLS and CDR2 YYNGEE. V lost 0 bases, J lost 8 bases, and 5 bases lay in between. The CDR3 region is CASSVVRGELFF. CDR3 nucleotides: TGTGCCAGCAGCGTAGTAAGAGGGGAGCTGTTTTTT.

V usage is TRBV9 and J usage is TRBJ2-3, with a weak D call TRBD1 (6 bases). Trimming took 3 bases from V and 0 from J, leaving 14 bases between them. Germline V gene lookup returns CDR1 SGDLS and CDR2 YYNGEE. The CDR3 length is 16 residues. The CDR3: CASSAIGGTSTDTQYF. The CDR3 nucleotides are TGTGCCAGCAGCGCCATAGGGGGAACTAGCACAGATACGCAGTATTTT.

The table lists this clone with a count of one. Germline and junction disagree at one end, which may indicate a read error. The chain employs TRBV30 and TRBJ2-7; D might be TRBD2 (6 bases). Germline V gene data show CDR1 as GTSNPN and CDR2 as SVGIG (reference sequence). The CDR3 runs 12 residues. CDR3 region: CAWSLTRELRNF. The DNA for the CDR3 is TGTGCCTGGTCCCTTACCCGGGAGCTCAGGAACTTC. Using reference TRBV30 and TRBJ2-7 for the parts outside the CDR3, the full variable domain is SQTIHQWPATLVQPVGSPLSLECTVEGTSNPNLYWYRQAAGRGLQLLFYSVGIGQISSEVPQNLSASRPQDRQFILSSKKLLLSDSGFYLCAWSLTRELRNFGPGTRLTVT.

CDR3 nucleotide sequence: TGTGCCAGCAGTTACTGGGCAGGGGTTAATTCACCCCTCCACTTT. The encoded protein is CASSYWAGVNSPLHF. V usage is TRBV6-5 and J usage is TRBJ1-6; a possible D gene is TRBD1 (6 bases). Per the germline V gene, CDR1 is MNHEY and CDR2 is SVGAGI. The CDR3 sequence is 15 residues long. Trimming stripped 1 base from V and 6 bases from J, with 10 bases between.

This clone has just one count. The rearrangement links TRBV4-1 to TRBJ2-3; 10 bases map to TRBD2. V shed 5 bases, J shed 4 bases, and the junction held 9 bases outside the gene matches. Germline V gene lookup returns CDR1 MGHRA and CDR2 YSYEKL. The CDR3 totals 16 residues. The CDR3 nucleotides are TGCGCCAGCAGCAAAGGGGCTAGCGGGGGCGCAGATACGCAGTATTTT. Translating gives CASSKGASGGADTQYF.

This clone was counted between two and nine times. The V call is TRBV7-9, the J call TRBJ1-1; D ambiguous. The length of the CDR3 is 15 residues. V shed 1 base and J shed 1 base, with 10 bases lying between them. The V gene's germline CDR1 is SEHNR and CDR2 FQNEAQ (reference sequence). The CDR3: CASSLGGTRNTEAFF. CDR3 bases: TGTGCCAGCAGCTTAGGTGGCACACGGAACACTGAAGCTTTCTTT.

The chain links TRBV10-3 to TRBJ1-2; no firm D call. Germline assignment: CDR1 ENHRY and CDR2 SYGVKD. V was pared by 6 bases and J by 0 bases, with 11 bases between. This CDR3 has 14 residues. CDR3 in amino acids: CAIRNSRSNYGYTF. Here the CDR3 DNA reads TGTGCCATCAGAAACAGCCGGTCTAACTATGGCTACACCTTC.

The chain is built from TRBV5-6 and TRBJ2-2, with unresolved D. Trimming took 1 base from V and 6 from J, leaving 10 bases between them. The V gene's germline CDR1 is SGHDT and CDR2 YYEEEE. The CDR3 runs 14 residues. The CDR3 reads CASSLLAPAGELFF. The CDR3, as DNA: TGTGCCAGCAGCTTGTTAGCCCCCGCCGGGGAGCTGTTTTTT. The full variable domain, rest sourced from reference TRBV5-6 and TRBJ2-2, is DAGVTQSPTHLIKTRGQQVTLRCSPKSGHDTVSWYQQALGQGPQFIFQYYEEEERQRGNFPDRFSGHQFPNYSSELNVNALLLGDSALYLCASSLLAPAGELFFGEGSRLTVL.

The chain recombines TRBV5-6 with TRBJ1-6; D may be TRBD1 (5 bases). There are 15 residues in the CDR3. Germline CDR1 and CDR2: SGHDT and YYEEEE. V lost 4 bases, J lost 9 bases, and 17 bases lay in between. The CDR3 coding sequence is TGTGCCAGCAGCAGGGACCCGTTCCCTAGTTCACCCCTCCACTTT. Translation: CASSRDPFPSSPLHF.

The chain employs TRBV7-2 and TRBJ2-5; the D is unclear. The CDR3 loop spans 14 amino acids. Trimming cost V 7 bases and J 4 bases, with 16 bases left between them. CDR1 and CDR2 from the germline V gene are SGHTA and FQGNSA. CDR3 sequence reads: CASTSYSPGETQYF. CDR3 bases: TGTGCCAGCACCTCATATTCCCCCGGAGAGACCCAGTACTTC.

V usage is TRBV12-3 or TRBV12-4 and J usage is TRBJ2-2; D call uncertain. V gave up 0 bases and J gave up 11 bases, with 4 bases separating them. This CDR3 has 11 amino acids. CDR3 sequence (DNA): TGTGCCAGCAGTTTAGCCCTTGAGCTGTTTTTT. Translation: CASSLALELFF.

The chain joins TRBV4-1 to TRBJ1-1, with D possibly being TRBD1 (5 bases). There are 13 residues in the CDR3. Germline CDR1 and CDR2: MGHRA and YSYEKL. V was pared by 0 bases and J by 6 bases, with 8 bases between. The CDR3 coding sequence is TGCGCCAGCAGCCAAGATGGGGGAGCTGAAGCTTTCTTT. The encoded protein is CASSQDGGAEAFF.

This clone was seen a single time. This chain joins TRBV4-3 and TRBJ1-6; a weak D match, TRBD1 (6 bases). V was cut by 0 bases and J by 5 bases, with 20 bases left in between. CDR3 length: 19 amino acids. Germline V gives CDR1 LGHNA, CDR2 YSLEER. CDR3 in DNA: TGCGCCAGCAGCCAAGATACGGGGGCTGGGCCGGCCGATAATTCACCCCTCCACTTT. It translates to CASSQDTGAGPADNSPLHF.

V gene TRBV4-1 combines with J gene TRBJ2-1; 11 bases map to TRBD2. Trimming removed 3 bases from V and 2 bases from J; junction bases left unmatched: 15. Germline V gene data show CDR1 as MGHRA and CDR2 as YSYEKL. The CDR3 has 20 residues. The CDR3 here is CASSQARGLAGGIPYNEQFF. The CDR3, as DNA: TGCGCCAGCAGCCAGGCGAGGGGGCTAGCGGGAGGAATACCCTACAATGAGCAGTTCTTC.

The chain employs TRBV11-1 and TRBJ2-2; 9 bases line up with TRBD1. Per germline, CDR1 SGHAT and CDR2 FQDESV (reference sequence). This CDR3 region has 14 residues. V lost 6 bases, J lost 7 bases, and 6 bases stayed unmatched. The CDR3 sequence: CASRTDRGDGELFF. For the CDR3, the DNA is TGTGCCAGCAGAACGGACAGGGGAGACGGGGAGCTGTTTTTT.

The chain carries TRBV7-2 and TRBJ2-3; TRBD2 matches 11 bases. V lost 5 bases, J lost 6 bases, and 10 bases stayed unmatched. The CDR3 consists of 16 residues. In germline, CDR1 is SGHTA, CDR2 FQGNSA. CDR3 sequence reads: CASSPGTSGGADTQYF. CDR3 DNA sequence: TGTGCCAGCAGCCCAGGGACTAGCGGAGGGGCCGATACGCAGTATTTT.

This sequence joins TRBV11-2 and TRBJ1-1; no clear D. This CDR3 region has 13 residues. Trimming left V 2 bases short and J 3 bases short, with 7 bases between. The germline gives CDR1 SGHAT, CDR2 FQNNGV. Written as DNA, the CDR3 is TGTGCCAGCAGCTTAATTGAGGACACTGAAGCTTTCTTT. Protein sequence: CASSLIEDTEAFF.

The chain links TRBV27 to TRBJ2-1; 15 bases line up with TRBD2. The germline V gene encodes CDR1 MNHEY and CDR2 SMNVEV (reference sequence). The CDR3 runs to 16 residues. V lost 2 bases to trimming and J lost 12 bases; unmatched junction nucleotides: 8. CDR3 sequence: CASSLRTSGGGIGQFF. CDR3 in DNA: TGTGCCAGCAGTTTACGGACTAGCGGGGGGGGAATCGGGCAGTTCTTC.

The chain links TRBV13 to TRBJ2-1; D is perhaps TRBD2 (6 bases). There are 14 residues in the CDR3. V was pared by 5 bases and J by 5 bases, with 13 bases between. The germline V gene has CDR1 PRHDT and CDR2 FYEKMQ (reference sequence). This CDR3 is CASSIAGLDNEQFF. As DNA, the CDR3 is TGTGCCAGCAGCATCGCGGGATTGGACAATGAGCAGTTCTTC.

The chain couples TRBV6-5 to TRBJ2-2; D is uncertain. CDR3 size: 12 residues. Trimming shortened V by 7 bases and J by 7 bases, and 10 bases separated the two germline ends. Germline V lookup: CDR1 MNHEY, CDR2 SVGAGI. As DNA, the CDR3 is TGTGCCAGCACCTCGACGGACGGGGAGCTGTTTTTT. Protein: CASTSTDGELFF.

J is TRBJ1-6 and V is TRBV19, with TRBD1 matching 7 bases. With 6 bases clipped from V and 7 bases from J, the junction kept 6 bases outside the gene matches. This CDR3 comprises 14 residues. Germline CDR1 reads LNHDA; CDR2 reads SQIVND (reference sequence). The CDR3 nucleotides are TGTGCCAGTAGAGGAGACAGGGAGAATTCACCCCTCCACTTT. It is translated as CASRGDRENSPLHF.

This chain joins TRBV7-2 and TRBJ1-3; TRBD1 might be the D (5 bases). The CDR3 spans 14 residues. Trimming removed 3 bases from V and 2 bases from J, with 8 bases in between. CDR1 and CDR2 from the germline V gene are SGHTA and FQGNSA. The CDR3 nucleotides read TGTGCCAGCAGCTTCGGGGGTACTGGAAACACCATATATTTT. It codes for CASSFGGTGNTIYF.